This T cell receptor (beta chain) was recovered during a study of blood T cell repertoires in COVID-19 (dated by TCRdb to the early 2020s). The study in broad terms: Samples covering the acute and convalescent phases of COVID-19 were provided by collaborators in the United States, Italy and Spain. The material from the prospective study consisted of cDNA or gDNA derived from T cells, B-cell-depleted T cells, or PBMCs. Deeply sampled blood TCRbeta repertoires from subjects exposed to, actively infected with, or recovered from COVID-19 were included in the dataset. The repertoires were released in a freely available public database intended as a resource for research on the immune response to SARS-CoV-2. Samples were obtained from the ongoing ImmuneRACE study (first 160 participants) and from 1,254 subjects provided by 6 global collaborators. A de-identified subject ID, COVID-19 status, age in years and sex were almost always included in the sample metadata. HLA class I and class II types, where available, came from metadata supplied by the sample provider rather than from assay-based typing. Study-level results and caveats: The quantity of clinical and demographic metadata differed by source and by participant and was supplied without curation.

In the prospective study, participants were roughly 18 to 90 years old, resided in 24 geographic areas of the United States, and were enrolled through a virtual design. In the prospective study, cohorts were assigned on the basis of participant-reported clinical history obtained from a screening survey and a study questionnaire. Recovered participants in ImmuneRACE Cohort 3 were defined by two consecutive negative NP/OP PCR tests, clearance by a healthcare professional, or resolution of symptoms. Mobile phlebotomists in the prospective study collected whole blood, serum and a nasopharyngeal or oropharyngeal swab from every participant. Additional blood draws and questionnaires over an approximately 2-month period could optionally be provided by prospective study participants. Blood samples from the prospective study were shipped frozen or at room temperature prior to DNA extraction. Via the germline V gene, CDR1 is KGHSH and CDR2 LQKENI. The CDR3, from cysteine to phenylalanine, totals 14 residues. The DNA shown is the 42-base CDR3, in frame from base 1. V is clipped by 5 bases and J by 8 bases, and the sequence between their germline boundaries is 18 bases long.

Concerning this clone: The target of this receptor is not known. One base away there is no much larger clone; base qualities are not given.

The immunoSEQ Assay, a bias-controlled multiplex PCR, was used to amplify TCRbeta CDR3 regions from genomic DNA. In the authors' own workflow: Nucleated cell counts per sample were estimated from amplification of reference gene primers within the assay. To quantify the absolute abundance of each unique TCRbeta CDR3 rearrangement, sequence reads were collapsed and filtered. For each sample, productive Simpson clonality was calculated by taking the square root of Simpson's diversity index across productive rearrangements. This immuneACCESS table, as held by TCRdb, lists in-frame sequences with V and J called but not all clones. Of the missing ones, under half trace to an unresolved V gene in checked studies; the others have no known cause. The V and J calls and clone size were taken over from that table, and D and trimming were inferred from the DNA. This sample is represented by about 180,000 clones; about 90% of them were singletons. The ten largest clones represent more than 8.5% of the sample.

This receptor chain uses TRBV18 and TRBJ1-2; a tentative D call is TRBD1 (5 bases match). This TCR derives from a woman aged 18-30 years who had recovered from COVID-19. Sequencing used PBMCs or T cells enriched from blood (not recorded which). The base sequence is TGTGCCAGCTCAGCCGAGACCCTCGGGGGAGGCTACACCTTC. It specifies CASSAETLGGGYTF.